The source of this T cell receptor (beta chain) is a study of cytomegalovirus exposure and HLA in healthy donors. Study observations and caveats: Later findings reportedly placed an Asian-associated ancestry cluster below the roughly 660-donor mean for N-insertions. For most TCR sequences rarity was the rule, although some public TCRs occurred in many donors.

Healthy bone marrow donors made up the cohort. To note about this clone: Antigen specificity is unknown.

13 Jbeta primers and 60 Vbeta primers were used for the PCR. In the original analysis: It was a later analysis that counted 83 million or so unique TCR beta chains, of which approximately 11 million were shared. Sequenced by immunoSEQ multiplex PCR; TCRdb stores in-frame clones only, minus some. V and J calls and clone size are copied from that table; D and trimming were computed from the DNA. The table has some 150,000 clones, around three quarters seen once. There are 16 residues in the CDR3. The germline V and J ends were trimmed by 1 base and 7 bases, with 17 bases remaining between them. Germline CDR1 is MGHRA and CDR2 is YSYEKL.

Sequenced input: PBMCs. This sequence was found in a man between 40 and 49 years old in good health and CMV-seronegative. J is TRBJ1-5 and V is TRBV4-1, with D possibly matching TRBD1 (5 bases). The DNA for the CDR3 is TGCGCCAGCAGCCAAGGGGGGGACTCAGGGTGGCAGCCCCAGCATTTT. Amino acid sequence: CASSQGGDSGWQPQHF.